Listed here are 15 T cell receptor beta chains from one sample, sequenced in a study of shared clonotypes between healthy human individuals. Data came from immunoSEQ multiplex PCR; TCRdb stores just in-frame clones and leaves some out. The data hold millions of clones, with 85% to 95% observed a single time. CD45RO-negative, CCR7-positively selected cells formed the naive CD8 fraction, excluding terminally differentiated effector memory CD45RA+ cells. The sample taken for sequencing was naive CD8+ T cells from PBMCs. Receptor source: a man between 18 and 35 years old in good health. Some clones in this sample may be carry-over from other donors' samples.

This chain's CDR3 is CSAGGGLNQPQHF. The CDR3 DNA reads TGCAGCGCCGGCGGGGGACTCAATCAGCCCCAGCATTTT. This chain uses TRBV29-1 with TRBJ1-5; perhaps TRBD1 as D (5 bases). V was pared by 7 bases and J by 3 bases, with 13 bases between. This CDR3 is 13 amino acids long. The germline gives CDR1 SQVTM, CDR2 ANQGSEA.

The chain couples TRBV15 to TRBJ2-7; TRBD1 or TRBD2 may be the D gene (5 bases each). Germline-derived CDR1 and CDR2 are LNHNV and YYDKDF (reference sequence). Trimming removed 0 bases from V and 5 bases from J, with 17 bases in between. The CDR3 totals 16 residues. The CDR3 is CATSRDSLGPRDEQYF. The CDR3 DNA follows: TGTGCCACCAGCAGAGATTCGTTGGGACCTCGGGACGAGCAGTACTTC.

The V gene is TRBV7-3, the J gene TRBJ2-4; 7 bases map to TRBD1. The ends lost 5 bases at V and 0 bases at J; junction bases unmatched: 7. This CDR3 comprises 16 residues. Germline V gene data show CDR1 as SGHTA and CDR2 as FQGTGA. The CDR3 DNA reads TGTGCCAGCAGCCCCAGGGACAGCTTAGCCAAAAACATTCAGTACTTC. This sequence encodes CASSPRDSLAKNIQYF.

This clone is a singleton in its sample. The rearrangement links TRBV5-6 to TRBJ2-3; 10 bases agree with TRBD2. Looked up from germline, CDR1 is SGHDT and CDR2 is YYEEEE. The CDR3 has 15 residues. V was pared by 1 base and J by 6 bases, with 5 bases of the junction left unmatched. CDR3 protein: CASSLLAGASDTQYF. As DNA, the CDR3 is TGTGCCAGCAGCTTGCTAGCGGGAGCGTCCGATACGCAGTATTTT.

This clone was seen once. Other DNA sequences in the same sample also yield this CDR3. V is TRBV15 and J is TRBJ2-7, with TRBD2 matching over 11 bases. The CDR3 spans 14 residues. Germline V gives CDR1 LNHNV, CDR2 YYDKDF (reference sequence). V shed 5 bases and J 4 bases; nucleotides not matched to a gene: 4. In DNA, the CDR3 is TGTGCCACCAGCTCCGGACTAGCGGGTTACGAGCAGTACTTC. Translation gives CATSSGLAGYEQYF.

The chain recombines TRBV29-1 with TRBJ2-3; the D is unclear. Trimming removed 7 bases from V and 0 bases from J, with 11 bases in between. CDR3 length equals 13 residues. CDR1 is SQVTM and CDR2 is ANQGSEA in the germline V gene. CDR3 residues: CSGLSASTDTQYF. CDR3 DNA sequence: TGCAGCGGACTGTCGGCCAGCACAGATACGCAGTATTTT.

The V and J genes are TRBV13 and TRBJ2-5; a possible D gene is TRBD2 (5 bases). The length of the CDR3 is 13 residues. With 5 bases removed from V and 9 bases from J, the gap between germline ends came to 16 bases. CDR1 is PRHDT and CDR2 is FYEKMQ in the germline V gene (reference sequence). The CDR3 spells CASSPRGTEAQYF. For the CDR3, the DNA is TGTGCCAGCAGCCCGCGAGGCACGGAGGCCCAGTACTTC.

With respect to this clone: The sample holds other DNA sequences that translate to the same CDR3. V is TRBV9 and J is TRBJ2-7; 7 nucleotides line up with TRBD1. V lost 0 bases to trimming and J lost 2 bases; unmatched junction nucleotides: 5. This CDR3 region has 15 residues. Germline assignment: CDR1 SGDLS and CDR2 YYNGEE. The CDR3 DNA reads TGTGCCAGCAGCGTAGGGGACAGCGATACCTACGAGCAGTACTTC. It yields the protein CASSVGDSDTYEQYF.

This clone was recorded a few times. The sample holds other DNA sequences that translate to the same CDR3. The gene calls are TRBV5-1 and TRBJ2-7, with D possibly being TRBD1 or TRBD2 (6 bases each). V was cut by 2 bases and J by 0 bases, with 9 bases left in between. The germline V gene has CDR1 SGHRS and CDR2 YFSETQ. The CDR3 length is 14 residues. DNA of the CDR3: TGCGCCAGCAGCTTCAGGGGAGGCTCCTACGAGCAGTACTTC. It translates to CASSFRGGSYEQYF.

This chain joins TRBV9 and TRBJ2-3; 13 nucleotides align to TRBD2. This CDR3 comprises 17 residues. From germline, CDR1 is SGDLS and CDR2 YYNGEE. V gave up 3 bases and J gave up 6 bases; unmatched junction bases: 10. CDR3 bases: TGTGCCAGCAGCGCCCAATCCGGGACTAGCGGGAAGGATACGCAGTATTTT. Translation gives CASSAQSGTSGKDTQYF.

For the CDR3, the DNA is TGTGCCAGCAGTTTGTTCTTGGCGGGGGGAAGCACAGATACGCAGTATTTT. Its protein is CASSLFLAGGSTDTQYF. J is TRBJ2-3 and V is TRBV28; 8 positions match TRBD2. Germline V gene lookup returns CDR1 MDHEN and CDR2 SYDVKM. Germline trimming cut 3 bases from V and 0 bases from J; bases unmatched to any gene: 8. The CDR3 spans 17 residues.

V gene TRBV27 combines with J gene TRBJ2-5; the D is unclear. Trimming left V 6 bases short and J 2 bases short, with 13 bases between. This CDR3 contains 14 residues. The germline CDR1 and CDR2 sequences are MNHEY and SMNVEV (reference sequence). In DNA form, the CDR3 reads TGTGCCAGCAGCTCGTTGGAGCGTCAAGAGACCCAGTACTTC. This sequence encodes CASSSLERQETQYF.

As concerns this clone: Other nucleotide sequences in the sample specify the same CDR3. The CDR3 here is CASSFTGGPYNEQFF. The CDR3 DNA sequence: TGTGCCAGCAGCTTCACGGGAGGGCCCTACAATGAGCAGTTCTTC. The chain combines TRBV5-4 with TRBJ2-1, with 8 positions matching TRBD2. CDR3 length: 15 amino acids. With V trimmed by 2 bases and J by 2 bases, 3 bases remained unmatched. Germline CDR1 is SGHNT and CDR2 is YYREEE (reference sequence).

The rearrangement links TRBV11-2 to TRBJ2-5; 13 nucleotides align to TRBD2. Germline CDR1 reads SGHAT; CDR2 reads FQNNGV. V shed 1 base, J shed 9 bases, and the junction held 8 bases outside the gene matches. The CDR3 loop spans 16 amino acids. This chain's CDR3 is CASSLGGLAGPGSQYF. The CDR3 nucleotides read TGTGCCAGCAGCTTAGGGGGACTAGCGGGACCGGGGTCCCAGTACTTC.

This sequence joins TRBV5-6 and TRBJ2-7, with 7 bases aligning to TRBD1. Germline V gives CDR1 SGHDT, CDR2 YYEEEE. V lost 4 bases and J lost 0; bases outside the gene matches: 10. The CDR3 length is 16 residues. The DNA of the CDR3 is TGTGCCAGCAGCGACCGGGACAGCCCAAGCTCCTACGAGCAGTACTTC. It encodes CASSDRDSPSSYEQYF.